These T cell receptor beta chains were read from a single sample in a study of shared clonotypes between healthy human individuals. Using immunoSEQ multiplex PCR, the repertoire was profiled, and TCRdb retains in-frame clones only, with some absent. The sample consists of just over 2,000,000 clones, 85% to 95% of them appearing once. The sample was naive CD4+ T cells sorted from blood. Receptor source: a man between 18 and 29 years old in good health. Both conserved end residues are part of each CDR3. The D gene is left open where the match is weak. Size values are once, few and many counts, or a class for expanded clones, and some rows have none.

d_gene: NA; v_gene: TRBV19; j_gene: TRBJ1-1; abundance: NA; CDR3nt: TGTGCCAGTAGTATAGCCCTAAGCAGAGCCGCTTTCTTT; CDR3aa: CASSIALSRAAFF
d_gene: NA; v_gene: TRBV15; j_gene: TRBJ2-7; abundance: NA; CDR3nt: TGTGCCACCAGCAGAGAAAAATCCACTGGAGGATCCTACGAGCAGTACTTC; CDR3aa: CATSREKSTGGSYEQYF
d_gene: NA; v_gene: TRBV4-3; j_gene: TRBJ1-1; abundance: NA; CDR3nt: TGCGCCAGCAGCCAAGATAAGGGCAGGGTGACTGAAGCTTTCTTT; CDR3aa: CASSQDKGRVTEAFF
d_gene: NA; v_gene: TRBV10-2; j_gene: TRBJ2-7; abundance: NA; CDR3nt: TGCGCCGGGTGGTATGGTGTGTTCGGCGAGCAGTACTTC; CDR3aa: CAGWYGVFGEQYF
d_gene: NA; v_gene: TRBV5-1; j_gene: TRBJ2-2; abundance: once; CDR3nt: TGCGCCAGCAGCTTTACGTCTGCGAACACCGGGGAGCTGTTTTTT; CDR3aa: CASSFTSANTGELFF
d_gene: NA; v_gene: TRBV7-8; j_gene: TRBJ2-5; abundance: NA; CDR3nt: TGTGCCAGCAGCGTCGAAGAGACCCAGTACTTC; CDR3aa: CASSVEETQYF
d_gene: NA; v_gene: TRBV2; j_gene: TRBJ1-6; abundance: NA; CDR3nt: TGTGCCAGCAGAGGGGACATGGATTCACCCCTCCACTTT; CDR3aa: CASRGDMDSPLHF
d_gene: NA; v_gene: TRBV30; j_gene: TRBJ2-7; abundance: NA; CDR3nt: TGTGCCTGGAGTCACGCAGGTACCTACGAGCAGTACTTC; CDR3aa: CAWSHAGTYEQYF
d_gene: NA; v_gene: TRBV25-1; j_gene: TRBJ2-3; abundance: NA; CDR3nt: TGTGCCAGCAGTGAATCTCGGGGGCAGGGCACAGATACGCAGTATTTT; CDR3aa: CASSESRGQGTDTQYF
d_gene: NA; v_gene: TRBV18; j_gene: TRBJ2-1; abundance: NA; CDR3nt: TGTGCCAGCTCACCGGGAACAGGGATACACAATGAGCAGTTCTTC; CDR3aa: CASSPGTGIHNEQFF
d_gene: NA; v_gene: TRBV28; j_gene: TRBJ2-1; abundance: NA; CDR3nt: TGTGCCAGCCCCGACGGGGCAAAAGATGAGCAGTTCTTC; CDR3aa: CASPDGAKDEQFF
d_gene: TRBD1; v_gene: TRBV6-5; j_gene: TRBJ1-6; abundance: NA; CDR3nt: TGTGCCAGCAGCAGAGCGGGACAGGCGGCGTCACCCCTCCACTTT; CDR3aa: CASSRAGQAASPLHF
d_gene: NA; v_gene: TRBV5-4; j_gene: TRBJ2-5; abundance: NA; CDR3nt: TGTGCCAGCAGCTCGACGACAGGACGCCAAGAGACCCAGTACTTC; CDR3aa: CASSSTTGRQETQYF
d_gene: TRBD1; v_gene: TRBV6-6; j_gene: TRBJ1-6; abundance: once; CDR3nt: TGTGCCAGCAGTTACGGGACAGAAAATTCACCCCTCCACTTT; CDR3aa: CASSYGTENSPLHF
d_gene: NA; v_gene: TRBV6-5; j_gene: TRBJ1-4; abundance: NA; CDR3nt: TGTGCCAGCAGTTCAGGACACGAGACAACTAATGAAAAACTGTTTTTT; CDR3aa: CASSSGHETTNEKLFF
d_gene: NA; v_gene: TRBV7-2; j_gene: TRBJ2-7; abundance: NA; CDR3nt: TGTGCCAGCACCCAGGTCTCCTACGAGCAGTACTTC; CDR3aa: CASTQVSYEQYF
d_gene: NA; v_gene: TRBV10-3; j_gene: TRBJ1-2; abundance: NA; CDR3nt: TGTGCCATCAGTGAGCTCGGCCCAAGCTATGGCTACACCTTC; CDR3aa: CAISELGPSYGYTF
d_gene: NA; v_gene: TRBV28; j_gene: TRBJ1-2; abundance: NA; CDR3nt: TGTGCCAGCAGTTTAATACGAAGTGGCTGGGACACCTTC; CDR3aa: CASSLIRSGWDTF
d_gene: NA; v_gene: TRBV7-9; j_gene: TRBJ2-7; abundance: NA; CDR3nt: TGTGCCAGCAGCTTGGGCGGGACCTCCTACGAGCAGTACTTC; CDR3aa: CASSLGGTSYEQYF
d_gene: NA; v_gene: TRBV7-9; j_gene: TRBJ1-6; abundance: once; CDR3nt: TGTGCCAGCAGCTTAGCGCCAGATTATAATTCACCCCTCCACTTT; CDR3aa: CASSLAPDYNSPLHF
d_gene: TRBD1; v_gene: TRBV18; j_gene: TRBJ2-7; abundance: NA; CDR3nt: TGTGCCAGCTCACCAGACAGGGGAACCCCTTCCTACGAGCAGTACTTC; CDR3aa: CASSPDRGTPSYEQYF
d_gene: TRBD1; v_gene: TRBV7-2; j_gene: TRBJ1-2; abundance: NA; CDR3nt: TGTGCCAGCAGCTTAGAATTAGAGGGACAGACGACTACCTTC; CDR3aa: CASSLELEGQTTTF
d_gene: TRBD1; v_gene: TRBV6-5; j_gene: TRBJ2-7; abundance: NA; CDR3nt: TGTGCCAGCAGTTTGGGACAGGGGTGGTACGAGCAGTACTTC; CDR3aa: CASSLGQGWYEQYF
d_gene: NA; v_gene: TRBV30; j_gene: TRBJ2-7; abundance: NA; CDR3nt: TGTGCCTGGAGTGTAGGGCAGGCCCACGAGCAGTACTTC; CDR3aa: CAWSVGQAHEQYF
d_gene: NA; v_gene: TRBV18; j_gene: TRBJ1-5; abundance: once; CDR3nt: TGTGCCAGCTCACCAGGACAGAATCAGCCCCAGCATTTT; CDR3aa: CASSPGQNQPQHF
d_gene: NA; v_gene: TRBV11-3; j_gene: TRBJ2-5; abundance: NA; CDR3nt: TGTGCCAGCAGCCGAGGGGGGAGCCAAGAGACCCAGTACTTC; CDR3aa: CASSRGGSQETQYF
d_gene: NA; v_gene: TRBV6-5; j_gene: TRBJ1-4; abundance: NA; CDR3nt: TGTGCCAGCAGTTACAGCGGTAATGAAAAACTGTTTTTT; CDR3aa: CASSYSGNEKLFF
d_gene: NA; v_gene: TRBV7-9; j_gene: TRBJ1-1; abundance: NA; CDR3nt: TGTGCCAGCAGCTTAAGGGAGGTCAACACTGAAGCTTTCTTT; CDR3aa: CASSLREVNTEAFF
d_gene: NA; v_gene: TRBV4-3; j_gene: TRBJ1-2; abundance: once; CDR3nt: TGCGCCAGCAGCCAAGATCCGGGCAGGGTCGGAGATGGCTACACCTTC; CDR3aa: CASSQDPGRVGDGYTF
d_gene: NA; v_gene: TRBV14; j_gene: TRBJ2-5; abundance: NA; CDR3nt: TGTGCCAGCAGCCAAGTCCGGCCGATAGGGGAAGAGACCCAGTACTTC; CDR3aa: CASSQVRPIGEETQYF
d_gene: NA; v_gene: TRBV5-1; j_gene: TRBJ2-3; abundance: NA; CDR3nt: TGCGCCAGCAGCTTGGGAGCTAGCACAGATACGCAGTATTTT; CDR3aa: CASSLGASTDTQYF
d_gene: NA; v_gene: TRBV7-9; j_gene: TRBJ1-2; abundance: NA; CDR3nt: TGTGCCAGCAGCTCCCTAAAGACAGGTCCTACTAACTATGGCTACACCTTC; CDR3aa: CASSSLKTGPTNYGYTF
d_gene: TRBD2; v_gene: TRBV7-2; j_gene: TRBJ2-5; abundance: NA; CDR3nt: TGTGCCAGCAGCTTATGGAGCGGGGTCCAAGAGACCCAGTACTTC; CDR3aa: CASSLWSGVQETQYF
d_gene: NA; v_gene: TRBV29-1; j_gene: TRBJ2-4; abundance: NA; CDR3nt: TGCAGCGCCTTCGACCCAGCCAAAAACATTCAGTACTTC; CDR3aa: CSAFDPAKNIQYF
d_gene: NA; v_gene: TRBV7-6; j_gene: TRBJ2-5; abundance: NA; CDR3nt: TGTGCCAGCAGCCCGGCTTGGGTAGAGACCCAGTACTTC; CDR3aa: CASSPAWVETQYF
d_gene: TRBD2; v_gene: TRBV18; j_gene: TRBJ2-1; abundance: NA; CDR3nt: TGTGCCAGCTCACCTGGGCGGGAGGTGGGTGAGCAGTTCTTC; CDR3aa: CASSPGREVGEQFF
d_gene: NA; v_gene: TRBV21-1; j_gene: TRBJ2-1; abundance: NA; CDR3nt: TGTGCCAGCAGCAAAAGGGGGCCGGGGCAGTACAATGAGCAGTTCTTC; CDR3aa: CASSKRGPGQYNEQFF
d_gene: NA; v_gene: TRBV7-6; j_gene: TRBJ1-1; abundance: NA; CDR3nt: TGTGCCAGCAGCCCGCAAATGAACACTGAAGCTTTCTTT; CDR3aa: CASSPQMNTEAFF
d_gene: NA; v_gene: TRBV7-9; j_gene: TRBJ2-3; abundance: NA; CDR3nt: TGTGCCAGCAGCTCAAGGGTGGATACGCAGTATTTT; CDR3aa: CASSSRVDTQYF